These T cell receptor beta chains were read from a single sample in a study of CD8+ T cells in alopecia areata. The table came from immunoSEQ multiplex PCR; TCRdb's copy has only in-frame clones and leaves some out. The repertoire includes 110,000 to 150,000 clones, around 60% of them detected once, and 5% to 7% sits in the top ten. Here the sequenced sample was CD4+ T cells sorted from blood, taken at week 0. The receptors shown here come from a human donor with alopecia areata. Both conserved end residues are part of each CDR3. The order of the fields is V gene, J gene, D gene, clone size, CDR3 DNA, CDR3 protein. D genes are given only for firm matches. Clone sizes are given selectively: once, few, many, or a class where the clone is expanded.

v_gene: TRBV6-6; j_gene: TRBJ1-1; d_gene: NA; abundance: once; CDR3nt: TGTGCCAGCAGTTCCCACGGGAACACTGAAGCTTTCTTT; CDR3aa: CASSSHGNTEAFF
v_gene: TRBV29-1; j_gene: TRBJ2-3; d_gene: TRBD2; abundance: once; CDR3nt: TGCAGCATACGGCTAGCGGCGAGTAGCACAGATACGCAGTATTTT; CDR3aa: CSIRLAASSTDTQYF
v_gene: TRBV4-2; j_gene: TRBJ2-7; d_gene: TRBD2; abundance: NA; CDR3nt: TGTGCCAGCAGCCAAGATATAAGCGGGGGTTACGAGCAGTACTTC; CDR3aa: CASSQDISGGYEQYF
v_gene: TRBV7-9; j_gene: TRBJ2-7; d_gene: NA; abundance: NA; CDR3nt: TGTGCCAGCAGCTTAGCGGTAAGCGAGCAGTACTTC; CDR3aa: CASSLAVSEQYF
v_gene: TRBV9; j_gene: TRBJ1-2; d_gene: NA; abundance: NA; CDR3nt: TGTGCCAGCAGCGTCGATTCGGGACTCCGAAACTATGGCTACACCTTC; CDR3aa: CASSVDSGLRNYGYTF
v_gene: TRBV4-1; j_gene: TRBJ2-4; d_gene: NA; abundance: NA; CDR3nt: TGCGCCAGCAGCCCCCACCTCGGACAGCCTTATGCCAAAAACATTCAGTACTTC; CDR3aa: CASSPHLGQPYAKNIQYF
v_gene: TRBV2; j_gene: TRBJ1-1; d_gene: NA; abundance: NA; CDR3nt: TGTGCCAGTCAAAAGGGGAACACTGAAGCTTTCTTT; CDR3aa: CASQKGNTEAFF
v_gene: TRBV5-4; j_gene: TRBJ2-2; d_gene: NA; abundance: few; CDR3nt: TGTGCCAGCAGCTTGGGACTCGGCCTGGAGGACACCGGGGAGCTGTTTTTT; CDR3aa: CASSLGLGLEDTGELFF
v_gene: TRBV2; j_gene: TRBJ1-6; d_gene: NA; abundance: NA; CDR3nt: TGTGCCAGCGCAGGGAAGCGGAATTCACCCCTCCACTTT; CDR3aa: CASAGKRNSPLHF
v_gene: TRBV7-2; j_gene: TRBJ1-2; d_gene: TRBD1; abundance: once; CDR3nt: TGTGCCAGCAGCCCAAGTGGGGGGACAGTCTATGGCTACACCTTC; CDR3aa: CASSPSGGTVYGYTF
v_gene: TRBV9; j_gene: TRBJ2-3; d_gene: NA; abundance: NA; CDR3nt: TGTGCCAGCAGCGTAGTGACAGATACGCAGTATTTT; CDR3aa: CASSVVTDTQYF
v_gene: TRBV2; j_gene: TRBJ2-1; d_gene: TRBD1; abundance: NA; CDR3nt: TGTGCCAGCAGTAACCCCCAGGGGGCAGGCTACAATGAGCAGTTCTTC; CDR3aa: CASSNPQGAGYNEQFF
v_gene: TRBV7-9; j_gene: TRBJ1-2; d_gene: NA; abundance: few; CDR3nt: TGTGCCAGCAGCTCTTCTGATTATGGCTACACCTTC; CDR3aa: CASSSSDYGYTF
v_gene: TRBV29-1; j_gene: TRBJ2-5; d_gene: TRBD1; abundance: NA; CDR3nt: TGCGGCGTCCAGGACAGGGGAGGAGAGACCCAGTACTTC; CDR3aa: CGVQDRGGETQYF
v_gene: TRBV29-1; j_gene: TRBJ1-1; d_gene: NA; abundance: few; CDR3nt: TGCAGCGTTGGCCCAGGATTGAACACTGAAGCTTTCTTT; CDR3aa: CSVGPGLNTEAFF
v_gene: TRBV10-3; j_gene: TRBJ1-2; d_gene: TRBD1; abundance: NA; CDR3nt: TGTGCCATCAGTGAGAGGGGACAGGGTCCTTATGGCTACACCTTC; CDR3aa: CAISERGQGPYGYTF
v_gene: TRBV11-1; j_gene: TRBJ1-2; d_gene: NA; abundance: NA; CDR3nt: TGTGCCAGCAGCTTAGGGGCAGGGGCAGACTATGGCTACACCTTC; CDR3aa: CASSLGAGADYGYTF
v_gene: TRBV29-1; j_gene: TRBJ1-1; d_gene: NA; abundance: few; CDR3nt: TGCAGCGTTAGCGAGCCCGGCGATGGGGCTTTCTTT; CDR3aa: CSVSEPGDGAFF
v_gene: TRBV2; j_gene: TRBJ2-1; d_gene: NA; abundance: NA; CDR3nt: TGTGCCAGCAGTGGCCCAGGGCAGTCGCAGTTCTTC; CDR3aa: CASSGPGQSQFF
v_gene: TRBV7-9; j_gene: TRBJ2-7; d_gene: TRBD1; abundance: NA; CDR3nt: TGTGCCAGCAGCCCTTTGGGACAGACCTACGAGCAGTACTTC; CDR3aa: CASSPLGQTYEQYF
v_gene: TRBV7-8; j_gene: TRBJ1-5; d_gene: NA; abundance: NA; CDR3nt: TGTGCCAGCAGCTCATCACTAAGGCGGCGCAATCAGCCCCAGCATTTT; CDR3aa: CASSSSLRRRNQPQHF
v_gene: TRBV29-1; j_gene: TRBJ2-7; d_gene: TRBD1; abundance: few; CDR3nt: TGCAGCGTTACCCCCGGGACAGCCTACGAGCAGTACTTC; CDR3aa: CSVTPGTAYEQYF
v_gene: TRBV15; j_gene: TRBJ1-1; d_gene: NA; abundance: NA; CDR3nt: TGTGCCACCAGCAGAGGTGACAGTATGAACACTGAAGCTTTCTTT; CDR3aa: CATSRGDSMNTEAFF
v_gene: TRBV29-1; j_gene: TRBJ2-5; d_gene: NA; abundance: once; CDR3nt: TGCAGCGCCCGTGGGGGGCTTGGGGTCAAACAAGAGACCCAGTACTTC; CDR3aa: CSARGGLGVKQETQYF
v_gene: TRBV29-1; j_gene: TRBJ2-4; d_gene: NA; abundance: NA; CDR3nt: TGCAGCGTTGAAGAGGGAGGCATCATTCAGTACTTC; CDR3aa: CSVEEGGIIQYF
v_gene: TRBV5-1; j_gene: TRBJ2-5; d_gene: NA; abundance: NA; CDR3nt: TGCGCCAGCAGCTTTCTAGGGGACCGAGAGACCCAGTACTTC; CDR3aa: CASSFLGDRETQYF
v_gene: TRBV29-1; j_gene: TRBJ1-5; d_gene: NA; abundance: few; CDR3nt: TGCAGCGTCTCCCGAGGAGGGGCCGATCAGCCCCAGCATTTT; CDR3aa: CSVSRGGADQPQHF
v_gene: TRBV6-6; j_gene: TRBJ2-7; d_gene: TRBD1; abundance: NA; CDR3nt: TGTGCCACCCAGGGGGAGACATACGAGCAGTACTTC; CDR3aa: CATQGETYEQYF
v_gene: TRBV27; j_gene: TRBJ2-7; d_gene: NA; abundance: NA; CDR3nt: TGTGCCAGCAGTCCCCGGCGGCAGGGCGGCTACGAGCAGTACTTC; CDR3aa: CASSPRRQGGYEQYF
v_gene: TRBV5-1; j_gene: TRBJ1-1; d_gene: NA; abundance: few; CDR3nt: TGCGCCAGCAGCCCTGGGCATCTACTGAACACTGAAGCTTTCTTT; CDR3aa: CASSPGHLLNTEAFF
v_gene: TRBV2; j_gene: TRBJ2-4; d_gene: NA; abundance: once; CDR3nt: TGTGCCAGCAGCTCCCCCGGCGGAGCCAAAAACATTCAGTACTTC; CDR3aa: CASSSPGGAKNIQYF
v_gene: TRBV5-4; j_gene: TRBJ1-2; d_gene: NA; abundance: few; CDR3nt: TGTGCCAGCAGCTTCGATTCTAACTATGGCTACACCTTC; CDR3aa: CASSFDSNYGYTF
v_gene: TRBV6-6; j_gene: TRBJ1-2; d_gene: TRBD1; abundance: once; CDR3nt: TGTGCCAGCAGGCGGACAGGGAGGAATGGCTACACCTTC; CDR3aa: CASRRTGRNGYTF
v_gene: TRBV9; j_gene: TRBJ2-2; d_gene: TRBD2; abundance: NA; CDR3nt: TGTGCCAGCAGCGTAGGGATAGCGGGAGGCACCGGGGAGCTGTTTTTT; CDR3aa: CASSVGIAGGTGELFF
v_gene: TRBV27; j_gene: TRBJ2-3; d_gene: NA; abundance: NA; CDR3nt: TGTGCCAGCAGTTTCGGGGCGAGCACAGATACGCAGTATTTT; CDR3aa: CASSFGASTDTQYF
v_gene: TRBV10-3; j_gene: TRBJ2-2; d_gene: NA; abundance: NA; CDR3nt: TGTGCCACCGGGACCCAGATGAACACCGGGGAGCTGTTTTTT; CDR3aa: CATGTQMNTGELFF
v_gene: TRBV30; j_gene: TRBJ2-2; d_gene: TRBD1; abundance: few; CDR3nt: TGTGCCTGGAGTTCCGGGACAGGGGGCACCGGGGAGCTGTTTTTT; CDR3aa: CAWSSGTGGTGELFF
v_gene: TRBV6-5; j_gene: TRBJ2-3; d_gene: NA; abundance: NA; CDR3nt: TGTGCCAGCAGTTACGGGGGGCCGGATACGCAGTATTTT; CDR3aa: CASSYGGPDTQYF
v_gene: TRBV7-9; j_gene: TRBJ2-7; d_gene: NA; abundance: NA; CDR3nt: TGTGCCAGCAGCTCCTGGACTGGAACCCCATTCTACGAGCAGTACTTC; CDR3aa: CASSSWTGTPFYEQYF
v_gene: TRBV11-2; j_gene: TRBJ2-3; d_gene: NA; abundance: NA; CDR3nt: TGTGCCAGCAGCTTAGCTCCCAGCGGTAGTAGTTCCTATGCGCAGTATTTT; CDR3aa: CASSLAPSGSSSYAQYF
v_gene: TRBV19; j_gene: TRBJ2-3; d_gene: TRBD1; abundance: few; CDR3nt: TGTGCCAGTGGACAGGGGGCTTCGAGAGATACGCAGTATTTT; CDR3aa: CASGQGASRDTQYF
v_gene: TRBV7-2; j_gene: TRBJ1-5; d_gene: NA; abundance: few; CDR3nt: TGTGCCAGCAGCTTAGTTGGGGTAAGCAATCAGCCCCAGCATTTT; CDR3aa: CASSLVGVSNQPQHF
v_gene: TRBV10-3; j_gene: TRBJ1-1; d_gene: NA; abundance: NA; CDR3nt: TGTGCCATCAGCCGGACAGAGAACACTGAAGCTTTCTTT; CDR3aa: CAISRTENTEAFF
v_gene: TRBV30; j_gene: TRBJ2-7; d_gene: TRBD2; abundance: NA; CDR3nt: TGTGCCTGGAGTCCGCGACTAGCGGGGGGGAACGAGCAGTACTTC; CDR3aa: CAWSPRLAGGNEQYF
v_gene: TRBV7-9; j_gene: TRBJ1-1; d_gene: NA; abundance: NA; CDR3nt: TGTGCCAGCAGCTTAACGTTGGCTGAAGCTTTCTTT; CDR3aa: CASSLTLAEAFF
v_gene: TRBV29-1; j_gene: TRBJ1-2; d_gene: TRBD1; abundance: NA; CDR3nt: TGCAGCGTCATGACAGGGGGGGCTGGCTACACCTTC; CDR3aa: CSVMTGGAGYTF
v_gene: TRBV21-1; j_gene: TRBJ1-1; d_gene: NA; abundance: few; CDR3nt: TGTGCCAGCAGCAAAGAGAACCGCCTCAGTCGAGCTTTCTTT; CDR3aa: CASSKENRLSRAFF
v_gene: TRBV29-1; j_gene: TRBJ1-1; d_gene: NA; abundance: NA; CDR3nt: TGCAGCGTTGTTATGGACGGCCGTGAAGCTTTCTTT; CDR3aa: CSVVMDGREAFF
v_gene: TRBV18; j_gene: TRBJ1-6; d_gene: NA; abundance: NA; CDR3nt: TGTGCCAGCTCAGCAGACAGGATCGATTCACCCCTCCACTTT; CDR3aa: CASSADRIDSPLHF
v_gene: TRBV29-1; j_gene: TRBJ2-7; d_gene: NA; abundance: NA; CDR3nt: TGCAGCGTTAGAACCCGGACGGACTCCTACGAGCAGTACTTC; CDR3aa: CSVRTRTDSYEQYF